This TCR beta chain was profiled in a study of CD8 T cells in ankylosing spondylitis. Study outcomes and limitations: Ankylosing spondylitis blood seemed to carry a telltale TCR beta motif made of eight or nine highly homologous variants. Significant enrichment of disease-linked clones was reportedly seen in matched ankylosing spondylitis synovial fluid.

TCRdb fed the 5' RACE reads into MiXCR, producing one record per CDR3 protein. This sample has more than 150,000 distinct CDR3 sequences, with about 20% found just once. Germline V gives CDR1 SGHVT, CDR2 SQSDAQ. This CDR3 contains 14 residues. V dropped 1 base and J dropped 7; count of bases not matched to a gene: 4. This clonotype was detected many times. Antigen unknown. What was sequenced was blood, either unsorted or a sorted T cell fraction (not recorded which). The chain links TRBV7-4 to TRBJ2-7; 10 bases agree with TRBD1. The TCR originated in a male donor aged 5-30 years with ankylosing spondylitis or in good health (not recorded which). CDR3 nucleotides: TGTGCCAGCAGCTTAGACGGGACAGGGGTAGAGCAGTACTTC. Protein product: CASSLDGTGVEQYF.